The rows below give T cell receptor beta chains drawn from one sample of a study of T cell repertoires in cytomegalovirus infection. These receptors have no identified antigens. MiXCR, applied by TCRdb to the reads, yields one record per CDR3 protein. The sample yields hundreds of thousands of distinct CDR3 sequences, 30% to 40% seen once. Sequenced here: cultured PBMCs, sampled from culture after CMV antigen stimulation. Every receptor here comes from a human donor in good health (CMV status not recorded). Some clones in this sample may be carry-over from other donors' samples. Both conserved end residues are part of each CDR3. Fields, in order: V gene, clone size, D gene, J gene, CDR3 DNA, CDR3 protein. D genes are given only for firm matches. Part of the rows lack a size; the others show once, few, many or a class for expanded clones.

V gene: TRBV7-2
clone size: few
D gene: .
J gene: TRBJ1-5
CDR3 DNA: TGTGCCAGCAGCCTCTCAACCACCAATCAGCCCCAGCATTTT
CDR3 protein: CASSLSTTNQPQHF

V gene: TRBV20-1
clone size: once
D gene: .
J gene: TRBJ2-1
CDR3 DNA: TGCAGTGCTAGAGATAGACTCGGGACCCCTTTGTGGAATGAGCAGTTCTTC
CDR3 protein: CSARDRLGTPLWNEQFF

V gene: TRBV27
clone size: .
D gene: .
J gene: TRBJ2-3
CDR3 DNA: TGTGCCAGCAGCGCCGGGATTAGTACAGATACGCAGTATTTT
CDR3 protein: CASSAGISTDTQYF

V gene: TRBV7-9
clone size: .
D gene: .
J gene: TRBJ1-2
CDR3 DNA: TGTGCCAGCAGCTTGAGAGGAGGAGGGGGCTATGGCTACACCTTC
CDR3 protein: CASSLRGGGGYGYTF

V gene: TRBV10-2
clone size: few
D gene: .
J gene: TRBJ2-2
CDR3 DNA: TGCGCCAGCAGTGAGGCGGGGCGAAACGGGGAGCTGTTTTTT
CDR3 protein: CASSEAGRNGELFF

V gene: TRBV11-2
clone size: .
D gene: .
J gene: TRBJ2-5
CDR3 DNA: TGTGCCAGCAGCTCCATAAACCAAGAGACCCAGTACTTC
CDR3 protein: CASSSINQETQYF

V gene: TRBV20-1
clone size: few
D gene: .
J gene: TRBJ1-2
CDR3 DNA: TGCAGTGCTCCGCCGAGAGGGAAGGTTGGCTACACCTTC
CDR3 protein: CSAPPRGKVGYTF

V gene: TRBV4-1
clone size: .
D gene: TRBD1
J gene: TRBJ1-1
CDR3 DNA: TGCGCCAGCAGCCCGACAGGGAAGGATGAAGCTTTCTTT
CDR3 protein: CASSPTGKDEAFF

V gene: TRBV20-1
clone size: .
D gene: .
J gene: TRBJ1-5
CDR3 DNA: TGCAGTGCTAGCAGCCTAGAGGGGAGCAATCAGCCCCAGCATTTT
CDR3 protein: CSASSLEGSNQPQHF

V gene: TRBV12-5
clone size: many
D gene: TRBD1
J gene: TRBJ1-2
CDR3 DNA: TGTGCTAGTGGTCTAGGGACAGGTAATGGCTACACCTTC
CDR3 protein: CASGLGTGNGYTF

V gene: TRBV28
clone size: .
D gene: .
J gene: TRBJ2-1
CDR3 DNA: TGTGCCAGCAGTTTTACGGCGATCTACAATGAGCAGTTCTTC
CDR3 protein: CASSFTAIYNEQFF

V gene: TRBV19
clone size: .
D gene: TRBD1
J gene: TRBJ2-3
CDR3 DNA: TGTGCCAGTGGACCGGGACAGGGGAGGATAGATACGCAGTATTTT
CDR3 protein: CASGPGQGRIDTQYF

V gene: TRBV4-2
clone size: .
D gene: .
J gene: TRBJ2-4
CDR3 DNA: TGCGCCAGCAGCCAAGATTTGTGGCTAGCGGACAGAGCCAAAAACATTCAGTACTTC
CDR3 protein: CASSQDLWLADRAKNIQYF

V gene: TRBV19
clone size: few
D gene: .
J gene: TRBJ1-1
CDR3 DNA: TGTGCCAGTAGTATACAAGGGGTTCGCACTGAAGCTTTCTTT
CDR3 protein: CASSIQGVRTEAFF

V gene: TRBV4-3
clone size: few
D gene: .
J gene: TRBJ2-2
CDR3 DNA: TGCGCCAGCAGCCAAGATGGTGCGGGACTTGCCGGGGAGCTGTTTTTT
CDR3 protein: CASSQDGAGLAGELFF

V gene: TRBV27
clone size: .
D gene: TRBD1
J gene: TRBJ2-3
CDR3 DNA: TGTGCCAGCAGTCCCTGGGGACAGGGGGATAAAGATACGCAGTATTTT
CDR3 protein: CASSPWGQGDKDTQYF

V gene: TRBV3-1
clone size: .
D gene: .
J gene: TRBJ1-5
CDR3 DNA: TGTGCCAGCAGCCATCATGGGACGGGTCAGCCCCAGCATTTT
CDR3 protein: CASSHHGTGQPQHF

V gene: TRBV7-2
clone size: few
D gene: .
J gene: TRBJ1-1
CDR3 DNA: TGTGCCAGCAGCTTGGACTCTTGGAACACTGAAGCTTTCTTT
CDR3 protein: CASSLDSWNTEAFF

V gene: TRBV7-2
clone size: .
D gene: .
J gene: TRBJ2-3
CDR3 DNA: TGTGCCAGCAGCTTAAAAGCTGCTAGCACAGATACGCAGTATTTT
CDR3 protein: CASSLKAASTDTQYF

V gene: TRBV7-8
clone size: many
D gene: .
J gene: TRBJ1-2
CDR3 DNA: TGTGCCAGCAGCTTAGCGAGAACAGGACCTAACTATGGCTACACCTTC
CDR3 protein: CASSLARTGPNYGYTF

V gene: TRBV7-9
clone size: many
D gene: .
J gene: TRBJ1-3
CDR3 DNA: TGTGCCAGCAGCCCGACACTCTCTGGAAACACCATATATTTT
CDR3 protein: CASSPTLSGNTIYF

V gene: TRBV29-1
clone size: .
D gene: .
J gene: TRBJ1-2
CDR3 DNA: TGCAGCGTTGCGGACCGAGAGGTGAACTATGGCTACACCTTC
CDR3 protein: CSVADREVNYGYTF

V gene: TRBV12-3/TRBV12-4
clone size: .
D gene: .
J gene: TRBJ2-2
CDR3 DNA: TGTGCCAGCAATTCACAGGCCACCGGGGAGCTGTTTTTT
CDR3 protein: CASNSQATGELFF

V gene: TRBV7-2
clone size: few
D gene: TRBD2
J gene: TRBJ2-7
CDR3 DNA: TGTGCCAGCAGTTTAAATCGAGCGGGAGGCTACGAGCAGTACTTC
CDR3 protein: CASSLNRAGGYEQYF

V gene: TRBV9
clone size: .
D gene: TRBD2
J gene: TRBJ2-7
CDR3 DNA: TGTGCCAGCAGTCTTTGGATGGGCGGGAGGAAGGGGCTGAAAAACGAGCAGTACTTC
CDR3 protein: CASSLWMGGRKGLKNEQYF

V gene: TRBV4-2
clone size: few
D gene: .
J gene: TRBJ2-2
CDR3 DNA: TGTGCCAGCAGCCCGCGGCGGGAACGGGACGACACCGGGGAGCTGTTTTTT
CDR3 protein: CASSPRRERDDTGELFF

V gene: TRBV11-2
clone size: .
D gene: .
J gene: TRBJ1-6
CDR3 DNA: TGTGCCAGCAGCTTAGTCAGGGGAAGTAATTCACCCCTCCACTTT
CDR3 protein: CASSLVRGSNSPLHF

V gene: TRBV7-6
clone size: .
D gene: .
J gene: TRBJ1-4
CDR3 DNA: TGTGCCAGCAGCTTATGGGAGCGCAATGAAAAACTGTTTTTT
CDR3 protein: CASSLWERNEKLFF

V gene: TRBV2
clone size: .
D gene: .
J gene: TRBJ2-1
CDR3 DNA: TGTGCCAGCAGAGCGGAGGGGCTCTACAATGAGCAGTTCTTC
CDR3 protein: CASRAEGLYNEQFF

V gene: TRBV27
clone size: .
D gene: .
J gene: TRBJ1-3
CDR3 DNA: TGTGCCAGCAGTTTCGGTGGAGGCTCTGGAAACACCATATATTTT
CDR3 protein: CASSFGGGSGNTIYF

V gene: TRBV19
clone size: .
D gene: .
J gene: TRBJ1-2
CDR3 DNA: TGTGCCAGTAGTATAGATCGGGGTGGAGGCGGCTACACCTTC
CDR3 protein: CASSIDRGGGGYTF

V gene: TRBV19
clone size: many
D gene: .
J gene: TRBJ1-5
CDR3 DNA: TGTGCCAGTAGTACCCAGGGGAATCAGCCCCAGCATTTT
CDR3 protein: CASSTQGNQPQHF